Presented here are 19 T cell receptor beta chains from one specimen sequenced in a study of OX40 agonist ivuxolimab in advanced cancers. Only in-frame clones appear in the TCRdb table, and some are missing; sequencing was by immunoSEQ multiplex PCR. The sample has 23,000 or so clones, roughly 79% seen once. Material: CD4+ or CD8+ T cells sorted from blood, obtained in a trial of the OX40 agonist ivuxolimab. The receptors here all came from an adult with an advanced solid tumor such as melanoma, head and neck, liver or kidney cancer.

The chain employs TRBV7-2 and TRBJ1-2; 7 bases line up with TRBD1. The CDR3 contains 15 residues. The V segment lost 1 base and the J segment 4 bases; nucleotides outside the gene matches: 6. Germline V gives CDR1 SGHTA, CDR2 FQGNSA. The CDR3 DNA reads TGTGCCAGCAGCTTAGAAGAGGGACAGATCTATGGCTACACCTTC. The encoded protein is CASSLEEGQIYGYTF.

The DNA of the CDR3 is TGTGCCAGCAGTTACACGTGGGGGGTTAGCAATCAGCCCCAGCATTTT. This sequence encodes CASSYTWGVSNQPQHF. The chain recombines TRBV6-5 with TRBJ1-5; TRBD1 is a possible D gene (5 bases). The CDR3 sequence is 16 residues long. V was shortened by 2 bases and J by 0 bases, with 11 bases between the two germline ends. Germline values: CDR1 MNHEY, CDR2 SVGAGI.

The V and J genes are TRBV5-1 and TRBJ1-6; no firm D call. This CDR3 is 14 amino acids long. Trimming stripped 5 bases from V and 7 bases from J, with 13 bases between. Germline CDR1 reads SGHRS; CDR2 reads YFSETQ. CDR3: CASRKGIGNSPLHF. CDR3 DNA sequence: TGCGCCAGCAGAAAGGGTATAGGGAATTCACCCCTCCACTTT.

The V and J genes are TRBV4-3 and TRBJ2-5; D is uncertain. The ends were cut back, 0 bases at V and 2 bases at J, with 7 bases in the middle. The germline gives CDR1 LGHNA, CDR2 YSLEER. This CDR3 contains 14 residues. CDR3 amino acids: CASSQDTYQETQYF. DNA for the CDR3: TGCGCCAGCAGCCAAGATACTTATCAAGAGACCCAGTACTTC.

The chain combines TRBV6-5 with TRBJ2-2; a weak D match, TRBD2 (7 bases). The CDR3 loop spans 16 amino acids. V was clipped by 0 bases and J by 7 bases, with 15 bases between them. Germline CDR1 and CDR2: MNHEY and SVGAGI. The DNA for the CDR3 is TGTGCCAGCAGTTACTCGGGGGGGCCCCTGGTCGGGGAGCTGTTTTTT. Translation: CASSYSGGPLVGELFF.

This chain uses TRBV6-5 with TRBJ1-5; weak D call: TRBD1 (5 bases). The CDR3 length is 13 residues. The germline gives CDR1 MNHEY, CDR2 SVGAGI. V lost 7 bases and J 8 bases, leaving 15 bases between the germline ends. The chain's CDR3 is CASKKMGTEPQHF. DNA of the CDR3: TGTGCCAGCAAAAAAATGGGGACGGAGCCCCAGCATTTT.

The chain employs TRBV6-5 and TRBJ2-7, with unresolved D. The CDR3 spans 13 residues. Between the trimmed V and J ends, which lost 6 bases and 4 bases, there was a span of 13 bases. Germline loops: CDR1 MNHEY, CDR2 SVGAGI. CDR3 nucleotide sequence: TGTGCCAGCAGCCGGGCAGTTCATTACGAGCAGTACTTC. Its translation: CASSRAVHYEQYF.

The chain joins TRBV4-1 to TRBJ2-5, with no clear D. The germline gives CDR1 MGHRA, CDR2 YSYEKL. V lost 4 bases, J lost 0 bases, and 18 bases lay in between. The CDR3 runs 17 residues. This CDR3 reads CASSPSRPNEYQETQYF. As DNA, the CDR3 is TGCGCCAGCAGCCCAAGCAGGCCCAACGAGTACCAAGAGACCCAGTACTTC.

This rearrangement joins TRBV28 to TRBJ2-7, with D uncertain. The germline CDR1 and CDR2 sequences are MDHEN and SYDVKM. Trimming pared 2 bases from V and 2 bases from J, leaving 4 bases between. This CDR3 is built from 12 residues. The CDR3 is CASSLGTYEQYF. In nucleotides, the CDR3 is TGTGCCAGCAGTTTAGGGACCTACGAGCAGTACTTC.

This chain connects TRBV7-8 to TRBJ2-5, with TRBD1 matching 9 bases. V was clipped by 4 bases and J by 1 base; unmatched bases: 7. This CDR3 region has 16 residues. The V gene's germline CDR1 is SGHVS and CDR2 FQNEAQ. The CDR3 region has the DNA TGTGCCAGCAGCTGGGGACAGGGACCGTCCCAAGAGACCCAGTACTTC. Translation: CASSWGQGPSQETQYF.

This chain connects TRBV28 to TRBJ2-7; D call uncertain. V lost 3 bases and J lost 2, with 14 bases in between. Germline CDR1 MDHEN, CDR2 SYDVKM. This CDR3 is built from 15 residues. The CDR3 reads CASSLLVTGAYEQYF. In DNA, the CDR3 is TGTGCCAGCAGTTTGTTGGTTACCGGAGCCTACGAGCAGTACTTC.

The V gene is TRBV7-2, the J gene TRBJ2-5; D unclear. The CDR3 runs 13 residues. The ends were cut back, 5 bases at V and 4 bases at J, with 11 bases in the middle. Germline V gene lookup returns CDR1 SGHTA and CDR2 FQGNSA. This chain's CDR3 is CASSLQSGETQYF. Here the CDR3 DNA reads TGTGCCAGCAGCCTTCAATCCGGAGAGACCCAGTACTTC.

V and J are TRBV27 and TRBJ1-4; D not certain. V was pared by 0 bases and J by 10 bases, with 6 bases between. Per the germline V gene, CDR1 is MNHEY and CDR2 is SMNVEV (reference sequence). The CDR3 covers 12 residues. CDR3 DNA sequence: TGTGCCAGCAGTTTATCGGGCGGAAAACTGTTTTTT. This encodes CASSLSGGKLFF.

This clone has just a few counts. The chain recombines TRBV6-5 with TRBJ1-3; 7 bases fit TRBD1. CDR3 length equals 13 residues. J gave up 4 bases and V 10 bases, and 7 bases lay outside the gene matches. Per the germline V gene, CDR1 is MNHEY and CDR2 is SVGAGI. CDR3 residues: CATRGAVGNTIYF. The CDR3 nucleotides are TGTGCCACCAGGGGGGCAGTAGGAAACACCATATATTTT.

This chain joins TRBV28 and TRBJ2-3; 7 nucleotides agree with TRBD1. This CDR3 is 17 amino acids long. Germline V gene data show CDR1 as MDHEN and CDR2 as SYDVKM. The J segment lost 2 bases and the V segment lost 8 bases, leaving 16 bases of the junction unmatched. The CDR3 loop reads CASDPAHDRANTDTQYF. CDR3 nucleotides: TGTGCCAGCGATCCCGCCCACGACAGGGCTAACACAGATACGCAGTATTTT.

CDR3 region: CATQGRGNYGYTF. In DNA, the CDR3 is TGTGCCACCCAGGGTCGGGGGAACTATGGCTACACCTTC. The rearrangement uses TRBV6-5 and TRBJ1-2, with D maybe TRBD1 (5 bases). Trimming pared 10 bases from V and 2 bases from J, leaving 14 bases between. CDR3 length: 13 residues. In germline, CDR1 is MNHEY, CDR2 SVGAGI.

J is TRBJ2-7 and V is TRBV18, with D possibly being TRBD2 (5 bases). Germline loops: CDR1 KGHSH, CDR2 LQKENI. This CDR3 is 14 amino acids long. The germline V and J ends were trimmed by 0 bases and 2 bases, with 8 bases remaining between them. The CDR3 loop reads CASSPPEGPYEQYF. CDR3 sequence (DNA): TGTGCCAGCTCACCACCAGAGGGTCCCTACGAGCAGTACTTC.

This chain uses TRBV27 with TRBJ1-5, with TRBD1 matching 12 bases. The CDR3 runs 17 residues. The V gene end was trimmed by 5 bases and the J gene end by 3 bases; junction bases not matched to a gene: 8. The V gene's germline CDR1 is MNHEY and CDR2 SMNVEV (reference sequence). The DNA for the CDR3 is TGTGCCAGCAGTATAAACCGGGACAGGGGGCCCAATCAGCCCCAGCATTTT. Translated: CASSINRDRGPNQPQHF.

This chain links TRBV7-9 with TRBJ1-2; no clear D gene. The CDR3 is 15 amino acids. Deletions cut 0 bases from V and 4 bases from J, with 12 bases between. CDR1 is SEHNR, CDR2 FQNEAQ, per germline (reference sequence). CDR3 amino acids: CASSLALATTYGYTF. CDR3 in DNA: TGTGCCAGCAGCTTAGCGTTGGCCACGACCTATGGCTACACCTTC.